This is a list of T cell receptor beta chains from one sample in a study of blood T cell repertoires in COVID-19. Clones were sequenced by immunoSEQ multiplex PCR, and TCRdb holds only the in-frame ones, with some missing. The table lists roughly 150,000 clones, more than 65% of them singletons. The sequenced sample consisted of peripheral blood. All receptors derive from a woman between 45 and 60 years old in a cohort sampled during active or convalescent COVID-19. CDR3s include the opening cysteine and the closing phenylalanine or tryptophan. A D gene is named only where the DNA matches it firmly. Size tells how often a clone was seen (once, few, many) or the class of an expanded clone, and some rows leave it out.

CDR3nt	CDR3aa	abundance	v_gene	d_gene	j_gene
TGCGCCAGCAGCCCCGGGACAGGGCCTTCCCCGGCCTATGGCTACACCTTC	CASSPGTGPSPAYGYTF	.	TRBV5-1	TRBD1	TRBJ1-2
TGTGCCAGCAGTGAACAGGACAGGGTGGTAACCACTGAAGCTTTCTTT	CASSEQDRVVTTEAFF	once	TRBV25-1	TRBD1	TRBJ1-1
TGTGCCACCAGTGACGGTAGAAACACTGAAGCTTTCTTT	CATSDGRNTEAFF	.	TRBV24-1	.	TRBJ1-1
TGTGCCAGCTCCAAGGGGGGGGTGTATCAGCCCCAGCATTTT	CASSKGGVYQPQHF	.	TRBV18	.	TRBJ1-5
TGTGCCAGCAGCTTTAGAGCGGGGGTCACAGATACGCAGTATTTT	CASSFRAGVTDTQYF	.	TRBV11-2	TRBD2	TRBJ2-3
TGTGCCAGTAGCCAGCGGGGGGGATCATCCTACAATGAGCAGTTCTTC	CASSQRGGSSYNEQFF	.	TRBV19	TRBD2	TRBJ2-1
TGTGCCAGCAGCCGGCGACAGGGGGCGGGCACCGGGGAGCTGTTTTTT	CASSRRQGAGTGELFF	once	TRBV3-1/TRBV3-2	TRBD1	TRBJ2-2
TGTGCCAGCAATCCCGGCAGGGGATATGGCTACACCTTC	CASNPGRGYGYTF	.	TRBV2	.	TRBJ1-2
TGTGCCAGCAGCTTAGGCGGGCTACAACCAGTCCTAACCTACGAGCAGTACTTC	CASSLGGLQPVLTYEQYF	.	TRBV7-8	.	TRBJ2-7
TGCAGTGCTAGTACCTTCCGGGACAGGGGGTTCTACGAGCAGTACTTC	CSASTFRDRGFYEQYF	few	TRBV20-1	TRBD1	TRBJ2-7
TGTGCCAGCAGTGAAGCCGTCGAGAACTATGGCTACACCTTC	CASSEAVENYGYTF	.	TRBV6-1	.	TRBJ1-2
TGTGCCAGTCGGCCATCCGGGGATTCCCCCCTCCACTTT	CASRPSGDSPLHF	.	TRBV11-2	.	TRBJ1-6
TGCAGGAGACCCGGGACAGGGGCCGACAAAAACATTCAGTACTTC	CRRPGTGADKNIQYF	.	TRBV29-1	TRBD1	TRBJ2-4
TGTGCCAGCAGGGATCGGGGAACCCTCACCTTC	CASRDRGTLTF	.	TRBV6-5	.	TRBJ1-2
TGTGCCGGCGGGACAGGCTACGAGCAGTACTTC	CAGGTGYEQYF	.	TRBV2	TRBD1	TRBJ2-7
TGTGCCAGCTCACCAGAGGGGGCCGGAAACACCATATATTTT	CASSPEGAGNTIYF	.	TRBV18	TRBD1	TRBJ1-3
TGTGCCACCCGGAAGGGGGCCGGCGCTGAAGCTTTCTTT	CATRKGAGAEAFF	.	TRBV10-3	TRBD1	TRBJ1-1
TGTGCCAGCAGCCCTACGGCGGGGAGCACAGATACGCAGTATTTT	CASSPTAGSTDTQYF	.	TRBV5-4	.	TRBJ2-3
TGTGCCAGCAGCCCCGGACGGGGGGTGGGCTACACCTTC	CASSPGRGVGYTF	.	TRBV27	.	TRBJ1-2
TGTGCCAGCACCGCCGGGACTAGCTTCGAGACCCAGTACTTC	CASTAGTSFETQYF	.	TRBV2	TRBD2	TRBJ2-5
TGTGCCAGCAGTCCTAGACTGAATAGCAATCAGCCCCAGCATTTT	CASSPRLNSNQPQHF	.	TRBV6-5	.	TRBJ1-5
TGTGCCAGCTCACCGGGACAGGGGTTCGATGAGCAGTTCTTC	CASSPGQGFDEQFF	.	TRBV18	TRBD1	TRBJ2-1
TGTGCCAGCAGTGAAGCGCGAGGGATGGAGGCCGCCATATATTTT	CASSEARGMEAAIYF	.	TRBV2	.	TRBJ1-3
TGCGCCAGCAGCTTGCTAGGCTCCTATCAAATAATACGAGAGCAGTACTTC	CASSLLGSYQIIREQYF	.	TRBV5-1	.	TRBJ2-7
TGTGCCAGCTCACTGGGACAGGGTTACGCAGATACGCAGTATTTT	CASSLGQGYADTQYF	.	TRBV18	TRBD1	TRBJ2-3